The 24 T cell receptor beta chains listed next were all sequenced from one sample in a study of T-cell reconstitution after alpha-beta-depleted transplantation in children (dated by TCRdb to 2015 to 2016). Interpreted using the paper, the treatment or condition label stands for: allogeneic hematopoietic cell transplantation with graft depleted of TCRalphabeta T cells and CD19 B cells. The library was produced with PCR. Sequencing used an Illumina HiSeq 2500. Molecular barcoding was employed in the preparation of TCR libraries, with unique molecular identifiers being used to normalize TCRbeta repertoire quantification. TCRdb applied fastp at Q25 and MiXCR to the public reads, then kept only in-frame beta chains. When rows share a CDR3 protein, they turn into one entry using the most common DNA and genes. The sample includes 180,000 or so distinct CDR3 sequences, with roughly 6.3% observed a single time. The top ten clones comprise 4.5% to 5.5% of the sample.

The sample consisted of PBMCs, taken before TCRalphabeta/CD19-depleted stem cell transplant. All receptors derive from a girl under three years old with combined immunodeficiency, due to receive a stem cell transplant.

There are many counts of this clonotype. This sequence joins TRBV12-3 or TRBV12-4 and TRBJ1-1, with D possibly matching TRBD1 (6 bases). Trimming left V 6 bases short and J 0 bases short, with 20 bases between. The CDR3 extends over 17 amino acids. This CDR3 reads CASSPRGVSLLNTEAFF. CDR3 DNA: TGTGCCAGCAGCCCCAGGGGAGTGAGTCTTCTGAACACTGAAGCTTTCTTT.

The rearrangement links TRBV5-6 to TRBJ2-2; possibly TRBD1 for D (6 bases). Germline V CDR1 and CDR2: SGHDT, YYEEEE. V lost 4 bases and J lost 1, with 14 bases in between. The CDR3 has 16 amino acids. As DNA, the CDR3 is TGTGCCAGCAGCCCCATACTAGGGGGGAACACCGGGGAGCTGTTTTTT. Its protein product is CASSPILGGNTGELFF.

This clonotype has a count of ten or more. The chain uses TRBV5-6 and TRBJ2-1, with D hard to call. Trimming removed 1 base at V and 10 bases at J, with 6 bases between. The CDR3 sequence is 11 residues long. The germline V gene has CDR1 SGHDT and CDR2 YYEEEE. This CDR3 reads CASSLQVEQFF. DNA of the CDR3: TGTGCCAGCAGCTTGCAGGTAGAGCAGTTCTTC.

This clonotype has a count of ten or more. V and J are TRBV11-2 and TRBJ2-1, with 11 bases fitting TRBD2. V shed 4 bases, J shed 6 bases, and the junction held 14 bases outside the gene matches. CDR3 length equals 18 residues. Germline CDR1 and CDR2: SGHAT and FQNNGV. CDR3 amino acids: CASSSGIAGGPNGNEQFF. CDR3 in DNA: TGTGCCAGCAGCTCGGGTATAGCGGGGGGGCCGAACGGCAATGAGCAGTTCTTC.

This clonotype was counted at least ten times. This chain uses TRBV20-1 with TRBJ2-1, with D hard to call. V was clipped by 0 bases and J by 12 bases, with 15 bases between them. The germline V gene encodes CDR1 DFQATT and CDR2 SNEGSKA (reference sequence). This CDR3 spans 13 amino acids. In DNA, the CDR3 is TGCAGTGCTAGAGAAAGCTACCTTGCGTGGCAGTTCTTC. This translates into CSARESYLAWQFF.

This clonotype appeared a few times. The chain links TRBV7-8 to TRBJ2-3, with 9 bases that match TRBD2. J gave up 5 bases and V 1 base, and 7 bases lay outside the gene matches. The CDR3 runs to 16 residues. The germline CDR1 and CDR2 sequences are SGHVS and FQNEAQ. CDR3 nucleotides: TGTGCCAGCAGCTTAGGGGGTAGCGGGGGACGAGATACGCAGTATTTT. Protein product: CASSLGGSGGRDTQYF.

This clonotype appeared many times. In nucleotides, the CDR3 is TGTGCCAGCAGTGAATTGGGACTAGCGGACACAGATACGCAGTATTTT. Protein sequence: CASSELGLADTDTQYF. V and J are TRBV25-1 and TRBJ2-3; TRBD2 matches 11 bases. The V gene's germline CDR1 is MGHDK and CDR2 SYGVNS. The CDR3 is 16 amino acids. J lost 2 bases, V lost 1 base, and 2 bases had no gene match.

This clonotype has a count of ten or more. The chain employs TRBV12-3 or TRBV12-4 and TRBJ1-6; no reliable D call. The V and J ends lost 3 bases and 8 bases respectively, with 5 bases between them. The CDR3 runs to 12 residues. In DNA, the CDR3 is TGTGCCAGCAGTTTTGGGGATTCACCCCTCCACTTT. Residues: CASSFGDSPLHF.

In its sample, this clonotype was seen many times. The CDR3 region has the DNA TGCAGCGTTTTGGCAGGGGACTACGAGCAGTACTTC. Encoded protein: CSVLAGDYEQYF. The rearrangement joins TRBV29-1 to TRBJ2-7, with D perhaps TRBD1 (6 bases). Between the trimmed V and J ends, which lost 5 bases and 3 bases, there was a span of 11 bases. CDR1 is SQVTM, CDR2 ANQGSEA, per germline. The CDR3 totals 12 residues.

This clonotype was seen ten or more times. CDR3 bases: TGTGCCATCAGTGAAGACAGGGGATATGGCTACACCTTC. Translation gives CAISEDRGYGYTF. This rearrangement joins TRBV10-3 to TRBJ1-2; 8 bases are a match to TRBD1. The CDR3 runs to 13 residues. J was trimmed by 5 bases and V by 3 bases; bases with no gene match: 2. Looked up from germline, CDR1 is ENHRY and CDR2 is SYGVKD.

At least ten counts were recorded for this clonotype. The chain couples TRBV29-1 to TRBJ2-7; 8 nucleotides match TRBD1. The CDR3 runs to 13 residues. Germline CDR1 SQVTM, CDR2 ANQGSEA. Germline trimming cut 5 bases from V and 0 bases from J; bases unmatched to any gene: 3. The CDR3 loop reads CSVTGGTSYEQYF. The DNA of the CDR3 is TGCAGCGTTACAGGGGGGACCTCCTACGAGCAGTACTTC.

The CDR3 nucleotides are TGTGCCAGCAGTGACCGCCCGGGTGCAACAGATACGCAGTATTTT. Protein: CASSDRPGATDTQYF. This chain joins TRBV6-4 and TRBJ2-3; D gene unclear. Trimming left V 2 bases short and J 3 bases short, with 12 bases between. Germline CDR1 MRHNA, CDR2 SNTAGT. There are 15 residues in the CDR3.

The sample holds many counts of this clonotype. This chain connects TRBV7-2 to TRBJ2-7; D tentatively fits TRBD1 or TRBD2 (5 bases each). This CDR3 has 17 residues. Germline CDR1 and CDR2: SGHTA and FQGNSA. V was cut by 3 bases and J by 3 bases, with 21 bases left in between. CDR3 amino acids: CASSLRAQGFAFYEQYF. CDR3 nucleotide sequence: TGTGCCAGCAGCTTGAGGGCTCAGGGATTCGCCTTCTACGAGCAGTACTTC.

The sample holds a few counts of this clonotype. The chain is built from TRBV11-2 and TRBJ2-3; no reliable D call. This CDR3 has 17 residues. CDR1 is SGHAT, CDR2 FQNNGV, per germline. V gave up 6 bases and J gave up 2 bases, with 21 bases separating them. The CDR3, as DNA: TGTGCCAGCAGGATCCACGACATACTAAGAACCACAGATACGCAGTATTTT. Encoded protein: CASRIHDILRTTDTQYF.

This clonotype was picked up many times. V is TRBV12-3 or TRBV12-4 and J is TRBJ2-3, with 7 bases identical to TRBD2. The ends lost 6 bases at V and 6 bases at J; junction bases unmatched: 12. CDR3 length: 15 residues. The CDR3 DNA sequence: TGTGCCAGCAGCAGCCCCACTAGCGAGGGTGATACGCAGTATTTT. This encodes CASSSPTSEGDTQYF.

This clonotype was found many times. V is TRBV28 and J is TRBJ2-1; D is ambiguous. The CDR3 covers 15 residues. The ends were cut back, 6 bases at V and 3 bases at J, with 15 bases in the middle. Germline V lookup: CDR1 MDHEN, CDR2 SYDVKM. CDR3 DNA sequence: TGTGCCAGCAGCCCGACATGGATTATCTACAATGAGCAGTTCTTC. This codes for CASSPTWIIYNEQFF.

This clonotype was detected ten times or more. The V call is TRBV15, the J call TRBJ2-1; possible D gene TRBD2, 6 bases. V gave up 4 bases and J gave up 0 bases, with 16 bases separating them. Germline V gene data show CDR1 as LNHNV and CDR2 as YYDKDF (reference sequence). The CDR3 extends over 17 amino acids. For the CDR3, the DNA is TGTGCCACCAGCAACAGCCGGGACTTGAGCTCCTACAATGAGCAGTTCTTC. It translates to CATSNSRDLSSYNEQFF.

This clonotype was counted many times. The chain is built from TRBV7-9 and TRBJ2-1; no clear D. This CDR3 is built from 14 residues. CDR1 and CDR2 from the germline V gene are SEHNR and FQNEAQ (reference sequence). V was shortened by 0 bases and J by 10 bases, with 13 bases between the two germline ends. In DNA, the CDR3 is TGTGCCAGCAGCTTAGCAGATCTAGACGCCGAGCAGTTCTTC. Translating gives CASSLADLDAEQFF.

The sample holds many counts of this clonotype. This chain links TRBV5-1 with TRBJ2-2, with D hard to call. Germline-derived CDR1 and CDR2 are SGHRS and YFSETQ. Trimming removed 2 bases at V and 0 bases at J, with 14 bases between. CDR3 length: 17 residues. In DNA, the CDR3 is TGCGCCAGCAGCTTTCATCCGGGCCTACCGAACACCGGGGAGCTGTTTTTT. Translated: CASSFHPGLPNTGELFF.

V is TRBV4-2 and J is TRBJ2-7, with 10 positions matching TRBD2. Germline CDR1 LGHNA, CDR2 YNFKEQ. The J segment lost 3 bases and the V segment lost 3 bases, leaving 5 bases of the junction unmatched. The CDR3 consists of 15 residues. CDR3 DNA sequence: TGTGCCAGCAGCCAGCTAGCGGGGGACTTCTACGAGCAGTACTTC. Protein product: CASSQLAGDFYEQYF.

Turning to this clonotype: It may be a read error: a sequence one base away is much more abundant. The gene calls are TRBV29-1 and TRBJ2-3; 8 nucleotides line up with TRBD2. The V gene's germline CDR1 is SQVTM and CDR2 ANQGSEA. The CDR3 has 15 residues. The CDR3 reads CRVEDPTSATDTQYF. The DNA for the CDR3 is TGCAGAGTTGAAGACCCGACTAGCGCCACAGATACGCAGTATTTT.

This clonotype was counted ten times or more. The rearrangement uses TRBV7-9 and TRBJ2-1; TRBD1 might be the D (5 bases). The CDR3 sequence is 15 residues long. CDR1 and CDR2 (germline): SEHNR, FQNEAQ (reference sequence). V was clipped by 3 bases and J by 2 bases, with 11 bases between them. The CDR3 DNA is TGTGCCAGCAGCTTTCGCACAGGCCCCTACAATGAGCAGTTCTTC. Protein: CASSFRTGPYNEQFF.

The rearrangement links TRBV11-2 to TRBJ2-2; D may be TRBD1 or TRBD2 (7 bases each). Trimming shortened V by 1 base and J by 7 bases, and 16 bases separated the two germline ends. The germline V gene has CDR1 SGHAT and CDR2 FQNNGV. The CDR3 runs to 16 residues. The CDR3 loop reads CASSLVTGRGDGELFF. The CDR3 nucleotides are TGTGCCAGCAGCTTAGTGACAGGGAGGGGGGACGGGGAGCTGTTTTTT.

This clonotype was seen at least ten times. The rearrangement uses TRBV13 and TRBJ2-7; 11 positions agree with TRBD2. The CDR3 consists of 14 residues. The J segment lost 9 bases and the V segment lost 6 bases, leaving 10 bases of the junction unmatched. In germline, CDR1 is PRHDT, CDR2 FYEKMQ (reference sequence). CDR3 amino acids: CASSSPTSGTAQYF. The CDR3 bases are TGTGCCAGCAGTTCCCCGACTAGCGGGACGGCGCAGTACTTC.